Following are 14 T cell receptor beta chains from one sample sequenced in a study of cytomegalovirus exposure and HLA in healthy donors. Clones were sequenced by immunoSEQ multiplex PCR, and TCRdb holds only the in-frame ones, with some missing. The profile shows some 160,000 clones, approximately 90% of them singletons. The source material was PBMCs. The receptors were sampled from a man between 18 and 35 years old in good health and CMV-seronegative.

This chain connects TRBV7-6 to TRBJ1-2; D gene uncertain. Deletions cut 5 bases from V and 0 bases from J, with 19 bases between. The CDR3 runs to 17 residues. Germline V gene data show CDR1 as SGHVS and CDR2 as FNYEAQ. For the CDR3, the DNA is TGTGCCAGCAGCCCAAGAGGCAGGACTGAAGCTAACTATGGCTACACCTTC. Protein product: CASSPRGRTEANYGYTF.

The chain recombines TRBV6-5 with TRBJ2-5, with D maybe TRBD1 (6 bases). The germline V and J ends were trimmed by 2 bases and 3 bases, with 10 bases remaining between them. The CDR3 spans 14 residues. Germline V gene lookup returns CDR1 MNHEY and CDR2 SVGAGI. CDR3 DNA sequence: TGTGCCAGCAGTTACACACAGGGAGAAGAGACCCAGTACTTC. This sequence encodes CASSYTQGEETQYF.

The chain has TRBV6-5 and TRBJ2-7; 10 positions match TRBD2. Trimming at V came to 6 bases and at J to 0 bases, leaving 5 bases not matched to a gene. Germline lookup yields CDR1 MNHEY and CDR2 SVGAGI. CDR3 length equals 15 residues. The CDR3 protein is CASRGTSVSSYEQYF. CDR3 nucleotide sequence: TGTGCCAGCAGAGGGACTAGCGTAAGCTCCTACGAGCAGTACTTC.

This chain uses TRBV18 with TRBJ1-3; D is undetermined. This CDR3 has 15 amino acids. Trimming took off 5 bases at V and 0 bases at J, with 11 bases between the two ends. Germline CDR1 is KGHSH and CDR2 is LQKENI. DNA for the CDR3: TGTGCCAGCTCAGATGACAAGAGCTCTGGAAACACCATATATTTT. Its translation is CASSDDKSSGNTIYF.

The chain uses TRBV11-1 and TRBJ2-7; D is possibly TRBD2 (5 bases). The V and J ends lost 1 base and 6 bases respectively, with 13 bases between them. Per germline, CDR1 SGHAT and CDR2 FQDESV (reference sequence). The CDR3 sequence is 14 residues long. The CDR3 is CASSLGADFGEQYF. The DNA for the CDR3 is TGTGCCAGCAGCTTAGGCGCGGACTTTGGCGAGCAGTACTTC.

The chain employs TRBV19 and TRBJ2-1, with 10 bases fitting TRBD1. The trim removed 3 bases at V and 2 bases at J, leaving 1 base unmatched. Germline loops: CDR1 LNHDA, CDR2 SQIVND (reference sequence). The CDR3 totals 15 residues. CDR3 bases: TGTGCCAGTAGTATCGGACAGGGGGCCTACAATGAGCAGTTCTTC. Translating it yields CASSIGQGAYNEQFF.

This clone was seen only once. The rearrangement links TRBV5-8 to TRBJ2-7; 8 bases are a match to TRBD1. Per the germline V gene, CDR1 is SGHTS and CDR2 is YDEGEE. The CDR3 is 12 amino acids. The CDR3, as DNA: TGTGCCAGCAGCCCGACAGGGGTCGACCCCACGGTC. Its protein is CASSPTGVDPTV.

V usage is TRBV11-3 and J usage is TRBJ2-1; D is possibly TRBD1 (6 bases). Germline CDR1 and CDR2: SGHNT and YENEEA. The V end lost 1 base, the J end lost 9 bases, and 10 bases lay between the germline ends. This CDR3 is 13 amino acids long. The CDR3 nucleotides are TGTGCCAGCAGCTTAGGGGACATGAGTGAGCAGTTCTTC. This codes for CASSLGDMSEQFF.

This chain links TRBV6-6 with TRBJ2-5, with TRBD2 matching over 15 bases. The V and J ends lost 4 bases and 4 bases, in that order; junction bases with no gene match: 4. The CDR3 is 16 residues long. Germline V CDR1 and CDR2: MNHNY, SVGAGI (reference sequence). The CDR3 sequence is CASSLRTSGGGETQYF. DNA of the CDR3: TGTGCCAGCAGTTTGAGGACTAGCGGGGGGGGAGAGACCCAGTACTTC.

This clone came up once. J is TRBJ2-1 and V is TRBV27; D is undetermined. In germline, CDR1 is MNHEY, CDR2 SMNVEV (reference sequence). There are 14 residues in the CDR3. Trimming cost V 2 bases and J 10 bases, with 15 bases left between them. The DNA for the CDR3 is TGTGCCAGCAGTTTAAGCCTTGGTCCTCTGGAGCAGTTCTTC. Protein: CASSLSLGPLEQFF.

The chain carries TRBV27 and TRBJ2-7, with TRBD1 matching 11 bases. The CDR3 has 15 amino acids. V shed 5 bases, J shed 7 bases, and the junction held 10 bases outside the gene matches. CDR1 and CDR2 (germline): MNHEY, SMNVEV (reference sequence). The CDR3 nucleotides read TGTGCCAGCAGTCCCAGGACAGGGGGCTCTTGGGAGCAGTACTTC. It is translated as CASSPRTGGSWEQYF.

The rearrangement joins TRBV28 to TRBJ1-4, with D tentatively TRBD1 (6 bases). Germline CDR1 MDHEN, CDR2 SYDVKM. The V end lost 6 bases, the J end lost 2 bases, and 19 bases lay between the germline ends. The CDR3 covers 17 residues. The CDR3 DNA sequence: TGTGCCAGCAGCCCATCTGGGGGGGGCTGGACTAATGAAAAACTGTTTTTT. It specifies CASSPSGGGWTNEKLFF.

Worth noting for this clone: Different DNA sequences within this sample yield the same CDR3. The chain has TRBV19 and TRBJ2-1; D remains unclear. CDR1 and CDR2 (germline): LNHDA, SQIVND (reference sequence). The V and J ends lost 1 base and 0 bases respectively, with 4 bases between them. The CDR3 loop spans 14 amino acids. The CDR3 protein is CASSIGSSYNEQFF. The CDR3 region has the DNA TGTGCCAGTAGTATAGGTAGCTCCTACAATGAGCAGTTCTTC.

This chain links TRBV27 with TRBJ2-2, with a tentative D call TRBD2 (5 bases). The V end lost 10 bases, the J end lost 7 bases, and 13 bases lay between the germline ends. This CDR3 contains 12 residues. The germline V gene has CDR1 MNHEY and CDR2 SMNVEV (reference sequence). The CDR3 bases are TGTGCCACCAAGAGGGTGGGCGGGGAGCTGTTTTTT. This translates into CATKRVGGELFF.